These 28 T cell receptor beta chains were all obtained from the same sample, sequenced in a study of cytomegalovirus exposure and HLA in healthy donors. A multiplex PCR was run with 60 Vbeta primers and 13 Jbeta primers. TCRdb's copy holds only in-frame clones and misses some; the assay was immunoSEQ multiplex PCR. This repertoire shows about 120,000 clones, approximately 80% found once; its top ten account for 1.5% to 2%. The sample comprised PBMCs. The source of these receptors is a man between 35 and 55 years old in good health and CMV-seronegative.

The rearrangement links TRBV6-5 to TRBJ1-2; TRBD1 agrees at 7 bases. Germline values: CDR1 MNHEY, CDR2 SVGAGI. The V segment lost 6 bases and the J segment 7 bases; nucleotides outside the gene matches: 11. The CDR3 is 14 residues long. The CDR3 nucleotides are TGTGCCAGCAGCACCACAGGGGACTCCGGTGGCTACACCTTC. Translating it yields CASSTTGDSGGYTF.

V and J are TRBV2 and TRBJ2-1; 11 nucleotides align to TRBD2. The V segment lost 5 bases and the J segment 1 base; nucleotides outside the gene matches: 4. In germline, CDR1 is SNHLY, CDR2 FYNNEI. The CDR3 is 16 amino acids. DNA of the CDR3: TGTGCCAGCAGTATCACTAGCGGGAGTTCCTACAATGAGCAGTTCTTC. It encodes CASSITSGSSYNEQFF.

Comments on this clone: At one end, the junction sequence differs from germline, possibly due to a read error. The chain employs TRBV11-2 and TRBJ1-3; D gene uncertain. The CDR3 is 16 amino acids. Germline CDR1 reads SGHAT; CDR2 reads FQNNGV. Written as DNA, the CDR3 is TGTGCCAGCAGCTTAGTTACGAGGGCTTCCGGAAACGCCATATATTTT. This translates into CASSLVTRASGNAIYF. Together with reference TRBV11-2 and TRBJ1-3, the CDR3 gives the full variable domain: EAGVAQSPRYKIIEKRQSVAFWCNPISGHATLYWYQQILGQGPKLLIQFQNNGVVDDSQLPKDRFSAERLKGVDSTLKIQPAKLEDSAVYLCASSLVTRASGNAIYFGEGSWLTVV.

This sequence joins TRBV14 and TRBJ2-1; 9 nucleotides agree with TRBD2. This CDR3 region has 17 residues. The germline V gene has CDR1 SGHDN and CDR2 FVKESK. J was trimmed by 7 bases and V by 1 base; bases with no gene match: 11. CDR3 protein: CASSQVSLAGGRNEQFF. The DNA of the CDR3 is TGTGCCAGCAGCCAAGTGTCGTTGGCGGGGGGGCGTAATGAGCAGTTCTTC.

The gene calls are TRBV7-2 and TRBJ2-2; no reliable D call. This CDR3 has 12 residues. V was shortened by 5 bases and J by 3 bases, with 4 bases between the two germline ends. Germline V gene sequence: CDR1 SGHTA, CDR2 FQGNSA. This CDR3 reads CASSPYTGELFF. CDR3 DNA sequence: TGTGCCAGCAGCCCCTACACCGGGGAGCTGTTTTTT.

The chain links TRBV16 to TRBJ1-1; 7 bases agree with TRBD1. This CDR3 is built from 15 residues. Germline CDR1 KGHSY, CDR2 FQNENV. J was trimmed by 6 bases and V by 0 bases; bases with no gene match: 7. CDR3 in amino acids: CASSQSSVTGAEAFF. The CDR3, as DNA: TGTGCCAGCAGCCAATCGAGCGTTACAGGGGCTGAAGCTTTCTTT. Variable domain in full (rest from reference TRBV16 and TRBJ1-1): GEEVAQTPKHLVRGEGQKAKLYCAPIKGHSYVFWYQQVLKNEFKFLISFQNENVFDETGMPKERFSAKCLPNSPCSLEIQATKLEDSAVYFCASSQSSVTGAEAFFGQGTRLTVV.

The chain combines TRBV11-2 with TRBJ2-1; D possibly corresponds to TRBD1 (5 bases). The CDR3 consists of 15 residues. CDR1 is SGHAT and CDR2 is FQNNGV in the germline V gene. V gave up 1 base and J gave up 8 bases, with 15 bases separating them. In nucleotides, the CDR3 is TGTGCCAGCAGCTTAGTAGGGGCCGCACGTGATGAGCAGTTCTTC. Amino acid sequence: CASSLVGAARDEQFF. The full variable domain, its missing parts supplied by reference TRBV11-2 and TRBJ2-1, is EAGVAQSPRYKIIEKRQSVAFWCNPISGHATLYWYQQILGQGPKLLIQFQNNGVVDDSQLPKDRFSAERLKGVDSTLKIQPAKLEDSAVYLCASSLVGAARDEQFFGPGTRLTVL.

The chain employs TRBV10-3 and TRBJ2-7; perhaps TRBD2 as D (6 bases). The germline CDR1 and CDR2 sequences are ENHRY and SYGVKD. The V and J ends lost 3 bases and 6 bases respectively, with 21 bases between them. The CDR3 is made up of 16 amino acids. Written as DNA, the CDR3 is TGTGCCATCAGTGATTTCCTAGCGCCACTAAGGCCCGAGCAGTACTTC. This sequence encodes CAISDFLAPLRPEQYF.

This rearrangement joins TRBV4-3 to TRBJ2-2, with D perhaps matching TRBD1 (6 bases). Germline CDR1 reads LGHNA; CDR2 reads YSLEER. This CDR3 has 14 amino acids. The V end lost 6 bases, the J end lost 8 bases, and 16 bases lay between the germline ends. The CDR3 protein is CASSRTRGEGELFF. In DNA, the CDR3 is TGCGCCAGCAGTCGAACCAGGGGAGAAGGGGAGCTGTTTTTT.

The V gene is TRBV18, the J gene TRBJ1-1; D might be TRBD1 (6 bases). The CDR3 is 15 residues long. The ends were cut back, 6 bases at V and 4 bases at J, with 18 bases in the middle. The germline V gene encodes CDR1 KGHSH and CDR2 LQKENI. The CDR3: CASSPRDILLTEAFF. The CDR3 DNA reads TGTGCCAGCTCGCCCCGGGACATCCTCCTCACTGAAGCTTTCTTT.

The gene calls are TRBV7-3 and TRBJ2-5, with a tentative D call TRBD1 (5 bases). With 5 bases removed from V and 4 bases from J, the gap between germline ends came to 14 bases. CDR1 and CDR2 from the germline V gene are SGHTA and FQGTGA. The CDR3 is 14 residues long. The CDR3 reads CASSQTSGRETQYF. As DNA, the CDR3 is TGTGCCAGCAGCCAGACGTCAGGGCGAGAGACCCAGTACTTC.

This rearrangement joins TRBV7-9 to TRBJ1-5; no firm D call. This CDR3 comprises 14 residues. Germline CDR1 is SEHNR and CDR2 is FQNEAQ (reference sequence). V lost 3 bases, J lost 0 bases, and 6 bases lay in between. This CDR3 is CASSLFGSNQPQHF. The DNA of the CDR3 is TGTGCCAGCAGCTTGTTCGGTAGCAATCAGCCCCAGCATTTT.

The CDR3, as DNA: TGTGCCAGCAGCGTTGGCGGGGGGGCCGTGAACACCGGGGAGCTGTTTTTT. This gives the protein CASSVGGGAVNTGELFF. The chain links TRBV9 to TRBJ2-2, with 9 bases that match TRBD2. CDR1 is SGDLS, CDR2 YYNGEE, per germline. V trimming: 2 bases; J trimming: 1 base; junction bases outside the gene matches: 6. The CDR3 totals 17 residues.

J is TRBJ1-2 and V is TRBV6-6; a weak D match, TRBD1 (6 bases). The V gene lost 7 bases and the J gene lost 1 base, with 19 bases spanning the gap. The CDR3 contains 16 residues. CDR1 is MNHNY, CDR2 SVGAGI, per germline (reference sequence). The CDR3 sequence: CASTRGQGRLNYGYTF. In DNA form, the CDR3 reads TGTGCCAGCACCCGAGGCCAGGGGCGACTTAACTATGGCTACACCTTC.

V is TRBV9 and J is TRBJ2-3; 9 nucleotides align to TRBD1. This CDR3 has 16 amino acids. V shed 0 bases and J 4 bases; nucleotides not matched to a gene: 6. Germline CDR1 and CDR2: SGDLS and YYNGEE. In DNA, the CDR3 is TGTGCCAGCAGCGTAGGTGGGGACAGGGTACCAGATACGCAGTATTTT. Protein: CASSVGGDRVPDTQYF.

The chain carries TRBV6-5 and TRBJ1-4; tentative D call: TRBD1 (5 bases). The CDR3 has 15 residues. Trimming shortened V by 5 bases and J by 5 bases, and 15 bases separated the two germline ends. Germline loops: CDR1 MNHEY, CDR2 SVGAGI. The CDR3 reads CASSGRGEMNEKLFF. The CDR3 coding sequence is TGTGCCAGCAGTGGACGGGGGGAAATGAATGAAAAACTGTTTTTT.

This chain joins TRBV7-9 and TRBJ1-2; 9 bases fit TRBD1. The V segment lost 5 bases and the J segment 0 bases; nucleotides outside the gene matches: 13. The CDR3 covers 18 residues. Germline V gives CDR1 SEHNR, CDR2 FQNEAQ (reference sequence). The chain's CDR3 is CASSPGTGPRKANYGYTF. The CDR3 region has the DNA TGTGCCAGCAGCCCTGGGACAGGGCCCCGTAAAGCTAACTATGGCTACACCTTC.

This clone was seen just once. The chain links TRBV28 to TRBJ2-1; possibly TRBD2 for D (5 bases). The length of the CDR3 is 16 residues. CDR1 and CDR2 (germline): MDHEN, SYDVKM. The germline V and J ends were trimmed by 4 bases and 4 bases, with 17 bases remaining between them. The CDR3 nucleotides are TGTGCCAGCAGTTCCTATACGATAGCGCCTTACAATGAGCAGTTCTTC. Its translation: CASSSYTIAPYNEQFF.

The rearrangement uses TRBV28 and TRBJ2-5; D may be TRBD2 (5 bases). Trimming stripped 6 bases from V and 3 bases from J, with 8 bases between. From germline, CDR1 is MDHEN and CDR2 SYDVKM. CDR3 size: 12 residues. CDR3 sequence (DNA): TGTGCCAGCAGGCCAGCGGAAGAGACCCAGTACTTC. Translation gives CASRPAEETQYF.

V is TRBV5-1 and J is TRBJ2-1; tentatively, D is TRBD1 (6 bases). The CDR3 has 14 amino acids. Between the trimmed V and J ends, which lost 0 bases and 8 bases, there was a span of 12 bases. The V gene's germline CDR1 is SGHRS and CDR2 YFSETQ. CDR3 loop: CASSLAAGDDEQFF. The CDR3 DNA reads TGCGCCAGCAGCTTGGCCGCAGGGGACGATGAGCAGTTCTTC. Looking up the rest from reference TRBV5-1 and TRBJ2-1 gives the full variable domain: KAGVTQTPRYLIKTRGQQVTLSCSPISGHRSVSWYQQTPGQGLQFLFEYFSETQRNKGNFPGRFSGRQFSNSRSEMNVSTLELGDSALYLCASSLAAGDDEQFFGPGTRLTVL.

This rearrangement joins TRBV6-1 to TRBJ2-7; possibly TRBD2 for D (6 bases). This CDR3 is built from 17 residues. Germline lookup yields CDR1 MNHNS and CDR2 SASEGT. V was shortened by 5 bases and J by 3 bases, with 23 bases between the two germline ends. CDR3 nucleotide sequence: TGTGCCAGCAGTAAAGGACTAAACCTTGGGAGTAGCTACGAGCAGTACTTC. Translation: CASSKGLNLGSSYEQYF.

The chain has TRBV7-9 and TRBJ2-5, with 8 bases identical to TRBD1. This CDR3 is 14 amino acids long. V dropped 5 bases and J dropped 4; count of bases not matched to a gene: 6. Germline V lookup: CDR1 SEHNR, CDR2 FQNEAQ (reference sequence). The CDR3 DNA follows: TGTGCCAGCAGCATACAGGGGGGTGGAGAGACCCAGTACTTC. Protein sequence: CASSIQGGGETQYF.

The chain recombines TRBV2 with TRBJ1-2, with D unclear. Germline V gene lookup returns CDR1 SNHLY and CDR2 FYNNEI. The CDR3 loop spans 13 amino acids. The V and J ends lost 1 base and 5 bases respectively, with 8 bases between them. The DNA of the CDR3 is TGTGCCAGCAGTGAAGAGAATGAGTATGGCTACACCTTC. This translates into CASSEENEYGYTF. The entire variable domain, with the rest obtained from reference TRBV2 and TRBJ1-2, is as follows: EPEVTQTPSHQVTQMGQEVILRCVPISNHLYFYWYRQILGQKVEFLVSFYNNEISEKSEIFDDQFSVERPDGSNFTLKIRSTKLEDSAMYFCASSEENEYGYTFGSGTRLTVV.

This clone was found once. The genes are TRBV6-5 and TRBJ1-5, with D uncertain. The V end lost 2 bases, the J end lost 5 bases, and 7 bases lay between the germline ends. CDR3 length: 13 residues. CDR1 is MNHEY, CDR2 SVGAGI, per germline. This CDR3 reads CASSYDKDQPQHF. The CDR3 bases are TGTGCCAGCAGTTACGACAAAGATCAGCCCCAGCATTTT.

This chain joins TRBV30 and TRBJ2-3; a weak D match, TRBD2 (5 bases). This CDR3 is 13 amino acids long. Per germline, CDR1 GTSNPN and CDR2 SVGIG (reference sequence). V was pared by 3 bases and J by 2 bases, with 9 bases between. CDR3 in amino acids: CAWSEGSTDTQYF. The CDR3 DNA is TGTGCCTGGAGCGAGGGCTCCACAGATACGCAGTATTTT. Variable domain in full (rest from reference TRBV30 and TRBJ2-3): SQTIHQWPATLVQPVGSPLSLECTVEGTSNPNLYWYRQAAGRGLQLLFYSVGIGQISSEVPQNLSASRPQDRQFILSSKKLLLSDSGFYLCAWSEGSTDTQYFGPGTRLTVL.

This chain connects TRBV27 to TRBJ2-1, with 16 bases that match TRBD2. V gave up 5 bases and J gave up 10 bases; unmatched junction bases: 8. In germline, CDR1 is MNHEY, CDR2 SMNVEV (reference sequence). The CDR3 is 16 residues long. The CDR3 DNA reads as TGTGCCAGCAGTCTGGGACTAGCGGGAGGGTTTGGGGAGCAGTTCTTC. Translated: CASSLGLAGGFGEQFF.

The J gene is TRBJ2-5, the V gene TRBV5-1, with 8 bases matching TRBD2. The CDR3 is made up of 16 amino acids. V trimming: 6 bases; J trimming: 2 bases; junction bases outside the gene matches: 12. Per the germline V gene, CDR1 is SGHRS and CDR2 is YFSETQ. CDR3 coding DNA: TGCGCCAGCACCTCGATAATCCAGCGGGGGCAAGAGACCCAGTACTTC. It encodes CASTSIIQRGQETQYF.

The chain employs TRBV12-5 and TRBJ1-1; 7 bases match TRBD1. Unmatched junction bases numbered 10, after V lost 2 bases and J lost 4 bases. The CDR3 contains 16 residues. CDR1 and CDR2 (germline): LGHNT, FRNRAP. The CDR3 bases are TGTGCTAGTGGTTTGTCCTGGACAGGCTCACTCACTGAAGCTTTCTTT. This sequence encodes CASGLSWTGSLTEAFF.